The clone carrying this TCR beta chain was counted between two and nine times. The sample is drawn from a study of blood T cell repertoires in COVID-19. The CDR3 spans 15 residues. Germline values: CDR1 GTSNPN, CDR2 SVGIG (reference sequence). V was pared by 3 bases and J by 2 bases, with 14 bases between. Assay: immunoSEQ multiplex PCR; the TCRdb copy retains only in-frame clones and omits some. The table includes over 200,000 clones, roughly 80% detected once. The clonotype was recovered from a human donor in a cohort sampled during active COVID-19. The specimen was peripheral blood. The chain recombines TRBV30 with TRBJ1-3, with D uncertain. The DNA of the CDR3 is TGTGCCTGGAGGGCCGGGATTCTCGCTGGAAACACCATATATTTT. It is translated as CAWRAGILAGNTIYF.